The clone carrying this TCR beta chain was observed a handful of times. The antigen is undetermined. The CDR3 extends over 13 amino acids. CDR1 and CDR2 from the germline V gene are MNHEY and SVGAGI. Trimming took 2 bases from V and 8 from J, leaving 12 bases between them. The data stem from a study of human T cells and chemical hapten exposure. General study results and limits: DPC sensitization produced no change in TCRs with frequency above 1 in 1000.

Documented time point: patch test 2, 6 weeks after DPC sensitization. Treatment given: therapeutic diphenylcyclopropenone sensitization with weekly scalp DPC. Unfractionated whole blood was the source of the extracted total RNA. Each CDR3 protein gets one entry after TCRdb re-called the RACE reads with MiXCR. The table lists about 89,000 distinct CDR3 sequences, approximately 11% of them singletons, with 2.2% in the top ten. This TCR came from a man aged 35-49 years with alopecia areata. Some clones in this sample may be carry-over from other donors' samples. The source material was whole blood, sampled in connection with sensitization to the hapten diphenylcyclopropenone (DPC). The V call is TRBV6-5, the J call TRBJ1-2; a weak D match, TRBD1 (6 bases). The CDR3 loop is CASSYRGDPGYTF. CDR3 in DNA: TGTGCCAGCAGTTACAGGGGGGATCCGGGCTACACCTTC.